The 5 T cell receptor beta chains given below trace back to one sample, sequenced in a study of cytomegalovirus exposure and HLA in healthy donors (dated by TCRdb to about 2017). The method was the immunoSEQ multiplex PCR assay. For the multiplex PCR, a mixture combining 60 forward primers for TCR Vbeta segments and 13 reverse primers for TCR Jbeta segments was used. Imported from immuneACCESS, the table was reduced by TCRdb to in-frame sequences with V and J called. These copies leave out some clones; in studies compared against another copy, an unresolved V gene accounts for under half, and the cause of the remainder is not known. The sample table contains around 150,000 clones; only one count was recorded for about 72% of them. The biggest ten clones account for approximately 4.2% of the sample. The sample consisted of PBMCs. Receptor source: a man aged 60 to 69 in good health and CMV-seronegative.

This clone was counted a single time. The chain joins TRBV18 to TRBJ1-5; tentatively, D is TRBD1 (5 bases). The CDR3 is 14 residues long. Germline CDR1 is KGHSH and CDR2 is LQKENI. Trimming removed 6 bases from V and 3 bases from J, with 12 bases in between. This CDR3 reads CASSPLGDNQPQHF. The CDR3 nucleotides are TGTGCCAGCTCTCCGTTAGGGGACAATCAGCCCCAGCATTTT.

The genes are TRBV7-8 and TRBJ1-1, with D hard to call. CDR3 length equals 13 residues. The germline V and J ends were trimmed by 6 bases and 0 bases, with 8 bases remaining between them. Germline values: CDR1 SGHVS, CDR2 FQNEAQ. CDR3 nucleotide sequence: TGTGCCAGCAGGCCAGACATGAACACTGAAGCTTTCTTT. Translation gives CASRPDMNTEAFF.

This clone was recorded a few times. The chain employs TRBV9 and TRBJ1-1; D is possibly TRBD1 (6 bases). There are 16 residues in the CDR3. Germline V CDR1 and CDR2: SGDLS, YYNGEE. Trimming pared 4 bases from V and 3 bases from J, leaving 19 bases between. The CDR3 DNA is TGTGCCAGCAGCCCGACGGGCCCACAGGGTTACACTGAAGCTTTCTTT. Its translation is CASSPTGPQGYTEAFF.

As for this clone: This CDR3 is also generated by other DNA sequences in the sample. The chain couples TRBV6-1 to TRBJ1-2; the D gene is possibly TRBD1 (5 bases). In germline, CDR1 is MNHNS, CDR2 SASEGT. This CDR3 is built from 14 residues. V was trimmed by 6 bases and J by 8 bases, leaving 19 bases between them. CDR3 in amino acids: CASRTAGTGRGYTF. The CDR3 coding sequence is TGTGCCAGCAGGACGGCGGGGACGGGGAGGGGCTACACCTTC.

The count of this clone is one. V is TRBV7-9 and J is TRBJ2-1; 11 positions match TRBD2. This CDR3 contains 16 residues. CDR1 and CDR2 from the germline V gene are SEHNR and FQNEAQ (reference sequence). Losses at the gene ends were 5 bases for V and 4 bases for J; bases not matched to a gene: 7. The CDR3 here is CASSPVRTSGYNEQFF. CDR3 sequence (DNA): TGTGCCAGCAGCCCAGTCCGGACTAGCGGGTACAATGAGCAGTTCTTC.